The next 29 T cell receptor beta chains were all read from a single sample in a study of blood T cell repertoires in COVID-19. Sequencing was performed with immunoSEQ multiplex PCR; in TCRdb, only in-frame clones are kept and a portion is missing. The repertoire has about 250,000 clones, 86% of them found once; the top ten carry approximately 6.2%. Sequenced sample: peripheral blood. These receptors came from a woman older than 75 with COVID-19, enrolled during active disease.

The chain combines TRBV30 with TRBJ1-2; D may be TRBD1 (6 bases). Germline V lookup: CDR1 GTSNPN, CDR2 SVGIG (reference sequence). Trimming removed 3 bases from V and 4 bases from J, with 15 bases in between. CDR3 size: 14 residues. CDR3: CAWSDRRNGYGYTF. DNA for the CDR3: TGTGCCTGGAGCGACAGGAGGAACGGCTATGGCTACACCTTC.

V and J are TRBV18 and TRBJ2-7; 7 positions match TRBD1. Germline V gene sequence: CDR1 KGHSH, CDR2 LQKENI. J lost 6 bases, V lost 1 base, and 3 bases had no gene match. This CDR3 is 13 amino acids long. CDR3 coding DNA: TGTGCCAGCTCACCACTGACAGGGAGCGAGCAGTACTTC. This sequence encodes CASSPLTGSEQYF.

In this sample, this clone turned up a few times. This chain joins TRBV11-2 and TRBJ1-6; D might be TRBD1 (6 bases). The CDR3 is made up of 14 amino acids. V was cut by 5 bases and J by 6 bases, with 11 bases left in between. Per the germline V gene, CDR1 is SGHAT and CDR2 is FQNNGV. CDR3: CASSPGTLNSPLHF. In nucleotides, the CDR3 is TGTGCCAGCAGCCCCGGGACACTTAATTCACCCCTCCACTTT.

CDR3 sequence (DNA): TGTGCCACCAGCTTGCGAAATTCACCCCTCCACTTT. Protein sequence: CATSLRNSPLHF. The rearrangement uses TRBV15 and TRBJ1-6; D remains ambiguous. CDR3 size: 12 residues. Trimming pared 5 bases from V and 7 bases from J, leaving 6 bases between. The germline CDR1 and CDR2 sequences are LNHNV and YYDKDF (reference sequence).

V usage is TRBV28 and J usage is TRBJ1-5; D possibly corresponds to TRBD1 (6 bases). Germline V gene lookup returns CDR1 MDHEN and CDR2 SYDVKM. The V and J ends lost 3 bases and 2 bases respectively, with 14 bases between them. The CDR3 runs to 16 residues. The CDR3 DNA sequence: TGTGCCAGCAGTTTTCGGGTGGGGGCGGGCAATCAGCCCCAGCATTTT. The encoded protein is CASSFRVGAGNQPQHF.

CDR3 protein: CASSYSGTGHPNNYGYTF. CDR3 sequence (DNA): TGTGCCAGCAGTTATTCCGGGACAGGCCATCCCAATAACTATGGCTACACCTTC. The V gene is TRBV27, the J gene TRBJ1-2; 8 bases align to TRBD1. The V segment lost 4 bases and the J segment 1 base; nucleotides outside the gene matches: 14. CDR1 and CDR2 from the germline V gene are MNHEY and SMNVEV (reference sequence). CDR3 size: 18 residues.

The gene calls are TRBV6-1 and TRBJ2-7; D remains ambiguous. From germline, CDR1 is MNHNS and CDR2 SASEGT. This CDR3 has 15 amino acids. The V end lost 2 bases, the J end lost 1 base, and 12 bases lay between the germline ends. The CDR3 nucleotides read TGTGCCAGCAGTGAACCCGGGTTCATTTCCTACGAGCAGTACGTC. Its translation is CASSEPGFISYEQYV.

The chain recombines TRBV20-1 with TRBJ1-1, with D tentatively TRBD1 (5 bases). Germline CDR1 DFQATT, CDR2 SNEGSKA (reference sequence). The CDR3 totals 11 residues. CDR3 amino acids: CRGGQNTEAFF. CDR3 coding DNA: TGCAGGGGTGGACAGAACACTGAAGCTTTCTTT.

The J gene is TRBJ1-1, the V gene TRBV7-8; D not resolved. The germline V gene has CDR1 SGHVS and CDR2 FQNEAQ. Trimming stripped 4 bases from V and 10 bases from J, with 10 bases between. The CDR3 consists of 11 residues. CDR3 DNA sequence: TGTGCCAGCAGCTCGTCAGGCGCAGCTTTCTTT. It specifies CASSSSGAAFF.

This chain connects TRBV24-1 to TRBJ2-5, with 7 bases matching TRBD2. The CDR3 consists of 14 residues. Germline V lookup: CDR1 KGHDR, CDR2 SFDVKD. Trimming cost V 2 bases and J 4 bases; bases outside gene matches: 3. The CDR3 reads CATSDWGGRETQYF. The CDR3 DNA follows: TGTGCCACCAGTGATTGGGGAGGGCGAGAGACCCAGTACTTC.

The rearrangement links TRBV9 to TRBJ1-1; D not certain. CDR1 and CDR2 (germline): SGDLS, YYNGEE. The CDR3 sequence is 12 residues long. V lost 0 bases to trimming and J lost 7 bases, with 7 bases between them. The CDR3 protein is CASSVGAGEAFF. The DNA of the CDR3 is TGTGCCAGCAGCGTAGGAGCCGGTGAAGCTTTCTTT.

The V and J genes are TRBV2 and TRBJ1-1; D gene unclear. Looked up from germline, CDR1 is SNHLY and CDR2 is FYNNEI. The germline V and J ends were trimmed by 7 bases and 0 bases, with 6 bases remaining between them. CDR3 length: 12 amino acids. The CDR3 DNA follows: TGTGCCAGCAATAGCCTGAACACTGAAGCTTTCTTT. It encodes CASNSLNTEAFF.

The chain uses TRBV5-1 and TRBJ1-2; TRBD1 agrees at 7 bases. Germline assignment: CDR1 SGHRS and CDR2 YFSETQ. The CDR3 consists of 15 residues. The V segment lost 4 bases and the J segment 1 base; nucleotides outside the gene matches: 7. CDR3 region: CASSADREFNYGYTF. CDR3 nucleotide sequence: TGCGCCAGCAGCGCCGACAGGGAGTTTAACTATGGCTACACCTTC.

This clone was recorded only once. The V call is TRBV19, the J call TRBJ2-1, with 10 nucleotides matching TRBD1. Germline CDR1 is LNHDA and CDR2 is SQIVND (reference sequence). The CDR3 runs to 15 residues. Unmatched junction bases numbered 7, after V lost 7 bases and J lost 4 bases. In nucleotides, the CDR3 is TGTGCCAGTAATACCGGGACAGGGGTGTACAATGAGCAGTTCTTC. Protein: CASNTGTGVYNEQFF. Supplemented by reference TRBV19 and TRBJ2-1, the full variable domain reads DGGITQSPKYLFRKEGQNVTLSCEQNLNHDAMYWYRQDPGQGLRLIYYSQIVNDFQKGDIAEGYSVSREKKESFPLTVTSAQKNPTAFYLCASNTGTGVYNEQFFGPGTRLTVL.

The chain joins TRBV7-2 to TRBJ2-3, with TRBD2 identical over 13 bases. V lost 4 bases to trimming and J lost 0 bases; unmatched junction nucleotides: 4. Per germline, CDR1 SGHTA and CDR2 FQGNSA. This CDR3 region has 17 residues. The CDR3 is CASSWTSGGSSTDTQYF. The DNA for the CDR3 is TGTGCCAGCAGCTGGACTAGCGGGGGTTCTAGCACAGATACGCAGTATTTT.

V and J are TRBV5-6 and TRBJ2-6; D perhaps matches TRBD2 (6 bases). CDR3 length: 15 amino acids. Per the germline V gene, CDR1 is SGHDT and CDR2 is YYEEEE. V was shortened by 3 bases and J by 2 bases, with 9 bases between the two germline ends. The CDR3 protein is CASSYGTPGANVLTF. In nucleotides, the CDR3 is TGTGCCAGCAGCTACGGGACTCCTGGGGCCAACGTCCTGACTTTC.

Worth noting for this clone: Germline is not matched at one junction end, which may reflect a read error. The CDR3 region is CSASGTGYNLF. CDR3 coding DNA: TGCAGTGCTTCCGGGACAGGGTACAACCTCTTC. The J gene is TRBJ2-7, the V gene TRBV20-1, with 9 bases identical to TRBD1. Looked up from germline, CDR1 is DFQATT and CDR2 is SNEGSKA (reference sequence). The CDR3 is made up of 11 amino acids.

CDR3 sequence: CATSRAPLSGIGHNEQFF. The DNA for the CDR3 is TGTGCCACCAGCAGAGCCCCCCTATCAGGGATTGGACACAATGAGCAGTTCTTC. The chain carries TRBV15 and TRBJ2-1, with D possibly matching TRBD1 (5 bases). The V gene lost 1 base and the J gene lost 5 bases, with 21 bases spanning the gap. This CDR3 region has 18 residues. The germline V gene encodes CDR1 LNHNV and CDR2 YYDKDF (reference sequence).

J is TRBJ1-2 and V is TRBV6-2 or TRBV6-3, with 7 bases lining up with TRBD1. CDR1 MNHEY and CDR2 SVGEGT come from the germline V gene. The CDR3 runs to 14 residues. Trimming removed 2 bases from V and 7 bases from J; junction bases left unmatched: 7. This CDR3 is CASSYGDRVIGYTF. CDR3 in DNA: TGTGCCAGCAGTTACGGAGACAGGGTGATTGGCTACACCTTC.

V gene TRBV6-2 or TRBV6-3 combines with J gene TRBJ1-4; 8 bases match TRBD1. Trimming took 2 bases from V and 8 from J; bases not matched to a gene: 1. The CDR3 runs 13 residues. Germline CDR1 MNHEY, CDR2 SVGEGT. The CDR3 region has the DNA TGTGCCAGCAGTTACCGACAGGGGGAAAAACTGTTTTTT. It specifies CASSYRQGEKLFF.

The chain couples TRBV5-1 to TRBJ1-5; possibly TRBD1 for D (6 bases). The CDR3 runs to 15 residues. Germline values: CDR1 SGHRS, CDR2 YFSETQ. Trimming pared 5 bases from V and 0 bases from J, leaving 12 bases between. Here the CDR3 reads CASRMGANSNQPQHF. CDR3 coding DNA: TGCGCCAGCAGAATGGGGGCAAATAGCAATCAGCCCCAGCATTTT.

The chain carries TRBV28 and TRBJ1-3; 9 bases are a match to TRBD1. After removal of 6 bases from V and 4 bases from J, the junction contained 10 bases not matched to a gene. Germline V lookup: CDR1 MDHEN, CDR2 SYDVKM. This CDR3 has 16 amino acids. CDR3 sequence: CASSLPGQGQGNTIYF. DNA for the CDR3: TGTGCCAGCAGCCTACCGGGACAGGGCCAGGGAAACACCATATATTTT.

The CDR3 region is CASSLEGHRTQPQHF. The CDR3 DNA reads as TGCGCCAGCAGCTTGGAAGGCCACAGGACCCAGCCCCAGCATTTT. The chain couples TRBV5-1 to TRBJ1-5, with D perhaps matching TRBD1 (5 bases). The V gene's germline CDR1 is SGHRS and CDR2 YFSETQ. The CDR3 covers 15 residues. V was cut by 0 bases and J by 7 bases, with 14 bases left in between. The whole variable domain, remainder taken from reference TRBV5-1 and TRBJ1-5, is KAGVTQTPRYLIKTRGQQVTLSCSPISGHRSVSWYQQTPGQGLQFLFEYFSETQRNKGNFPGRFSGRQFSNSRSEMNVSTLELGDSALYLCASSLEGHRTQPQHFGDGTRLSIL.

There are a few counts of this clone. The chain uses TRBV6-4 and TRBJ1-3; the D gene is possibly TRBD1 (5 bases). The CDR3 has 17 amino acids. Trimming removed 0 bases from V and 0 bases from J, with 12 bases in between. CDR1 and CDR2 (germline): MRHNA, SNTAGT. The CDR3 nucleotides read TGTGCCAGCAGTGACTCGGGGGGGGTAGGCTCTGGAAACACCATATATTTT. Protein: CASSDSGGVGSGNTIYF.

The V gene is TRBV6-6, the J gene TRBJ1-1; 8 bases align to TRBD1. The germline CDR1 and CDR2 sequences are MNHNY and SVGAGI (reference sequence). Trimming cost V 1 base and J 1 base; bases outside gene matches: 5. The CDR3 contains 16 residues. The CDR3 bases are TGTGCCAGCAGTTACTATATGGGGACAGGGAACACTGAAGCTTTCTTT. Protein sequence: CASSYYMGTGNTEAFF.

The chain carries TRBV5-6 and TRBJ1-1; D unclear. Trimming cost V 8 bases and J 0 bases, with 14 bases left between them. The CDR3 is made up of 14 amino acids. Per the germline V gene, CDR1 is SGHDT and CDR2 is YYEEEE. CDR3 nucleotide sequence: TGTGCCAGTCAATTTCAGGAGGTGAACACTGAAGCTTTCTTT. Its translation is CASQFQEVNTEAFF.

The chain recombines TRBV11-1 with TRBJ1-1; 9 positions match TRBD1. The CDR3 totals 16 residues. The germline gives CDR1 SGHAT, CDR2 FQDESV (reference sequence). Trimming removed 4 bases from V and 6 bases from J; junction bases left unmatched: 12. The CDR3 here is CASSSRTGAGRPEAFF. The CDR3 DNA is TGTGCCAGCAGCTCCAGGACAGGGGCCGGGAGACCTGAAGCTTTCTTT.

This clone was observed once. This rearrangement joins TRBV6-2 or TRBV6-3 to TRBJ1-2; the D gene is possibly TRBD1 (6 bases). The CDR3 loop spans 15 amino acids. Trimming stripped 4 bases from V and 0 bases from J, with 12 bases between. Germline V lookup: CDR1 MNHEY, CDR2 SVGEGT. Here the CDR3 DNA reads TGTGCCAGCAGTTTATTACAGGGACCTAACTATGGCTACACCTTC. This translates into CASSLLQGPNYGYTF.

CDR3 sequence (DNA): TGTGCCAGCTGGGCTAGCGGGGGAACAGATACGCAGTATTTT. Translating gives CASWASGGTDTQYF. The chain combines TRBV2 with TRBJ2-3; TRBD2 agrees at 10 bases. V lost 8 bases and J lost 3; bases outside the gene matches: 5. CDR1 SNHLY and CDR2 FYNNEI come from the germline V gene. CDR3 size: 14 residues.